This entry features one T cell receptor beta chain sequence. The sample is drawn from a study of molecular identifiers for immune sequencing clone quantification. Generation of bulk TCR libraries relied on previously described methods and listed TCR primers. Using its own MiXCR run on the PCR reads, TCRdb lists one record per CDR3 protein. Here the sample spans about 640,000 distinct CDR3 sequences, nearly 20% being singletons. This TCR came from a human donor in good health. Some libraries in this study had Jurkat cell RNA spiked in. Sequencing input: naive CD8+ T cells from blood, with Jurkat cell RNA spiked in. The subset denotes: FACS-sorted CD8+CD4-CCR7+CD45RA+ naive T cells.

In nucleotides, the CDR3 is TGTGCCAGCAGCGACCTGGGGATCGGTCAGCCCCAGCATTTT. Residues: CASSDLGIGQPQHF. The chain uses TRBV7-6 and TRBJ1-5; D unresolved. The CDR3 has 14 amino acids. In germline, CDR1 is SGHVS, CDR2 FNYEAQ. Trimming pared 5 bases from V and 6 bases from J, leaving 14 bases between.